A selection of T cell receptor beta chains follows, all from one sample in a study of vaccination and CD4 T cells after COVID-19. MiXCR, run by TCRdb on the PCR reads, gives a single entry per CDR3 protein. The sample includes thousands of distinct CDR3 sequences, roughly three quarters of them seen just once. Their antigens remain unidentified. The source material was CD4+ T cells from blood, cultured in vitro. Receptors originate from a human donor who had recovered from COVID-19. The CDR3 runs from the conserved cysteine through the conserved F or W. The order of the fields is clone size, V gene, D gene, J gene, CDR3 protein, CDR3 DNA. A D gene is named only where the DNA matches it firmly. Size values are once, few and many counts, or a class for expanded clones, and some rows have none.

abundance: NA
v_gene: TRBV7-9
d_gene: TRBD1
j_gene: TRBJ1-6
CDR3aa: CASSSGQESSPLHF
CDR3nt: TGTGCCAGCAGCTCCGGACAGGAGTCTTCACCCCTCCACTTT

abundance: NA
v_gene: TRBV10-3
d_gene: NA
j_gene: TRBJ2-3
CDR3aa: CAISAKVDTQYF
CDR3nt: TGTGCCATCAGTGCTAAGGTGGATACGCAGTATTTT

abundance: NA
v_gene: TRBV7-8
d_gene: TRBD1
j_gene: TRBJ1-5
CDR3aa: CASSGPGQNLNQPQHF
CDR3nt: TGTGCCAGCAGCGGCCCGGGACAGAACCTCAATCAGCCCCAGCATTTT

abundance: NA
v_gene: TRBV24-1
d_gene: TRBD1
j_gene: TRBJ1-2
CDR3aa: CATSDFHGRGRIGYTF
CDR3nt: TGTGCCACCAGTGATTTCCACGGGAGGGGGCGAATTGGCTACACCTTC

abundance: NA
v_gene: TRBV6-1
d_gene: NA
j_gene: TRBJ2-2
CDR3aa: CASRRGASNTGELFF
CDR3nt: TGTGCCAGCAGGAGAGGGGCATCGAACACCGGGGAGCTGTTTTTT

abundance: NA
v_gene: TRBV7-9
d_gene: TRBD1
j_gene: TRBJ2-7
CDR3aa: CASSGQASSYEQYF
CDR3nt: TGTGCCAGCAGCGGACAGGCGAGCTCCTACGAGCAGTACTTC

abundance: NA
v_gene: TRBV7-2
d_gene: NA
j_gene: TRBJ1-6
CDR3aa: CASSFRDLSSPLHF
CDR3nt: TGTGCCAGCAGCTTCCGGGACCTAAGTTCACCCCTCCACTTT

abundance: NA
v_gene: TRBV5-6
d_gene: NA
j_gene: TRBJ1-6
CDR3aa: CASNTRLGISPLHF
CDR3nt: TGTGCCAGCAACACCAGATTGGGAATATCACCCCTCCACTTT

abundance: NA
v_gene: TRBV7-2
d_gene: NA
j_gene: TRBJ1-2
CDR3aa: CASSLREVLDYGYTF
CDR3nt: TGTGCCAGCAGCTTACGGGAAGTCCTTGACTATGGCTACACCTTC

abundance: NA
v_gene: TRBV20-1
d_gene: TRBD1
j_gene: TRBJ1-2
CDR3aa: CSARAPDRDYGYTF
CDR3nt: TGCAGTGCTAGAGCTCCGGACAGGGACTATGGCTACACCTTC

abundance: few
v_gene: TRBV7-2
d_gene: NA
j_gene: TRBJ1-5
CDR3aa: CASSPGQKKGPQHF
CDR3nt: TGTGCCAGCAGCCCCGGACAGAAAAAAGGGCCCCAGCATTTT

abundance: few
v_gene: TRBV6-4
d_gene: NA
j_gene: TRBJ1-2
CDR3aa: CASRKGSNYGYTF
CDR3nt: TGTGCCAGCAGGAAGGGATCTAACTATGGCTACACCTTC

abundance: NA
v_gene: TRBV10-1
d_gene: NA
j_gene: TRBJ2-5
CDR3aa: CASTDPEAGLQETQYF
CDR3nt: TGCGCCAGCACGGACCCAGAGGCGGGCCTCCAAGAGACCCAGTACTTC

abundance: few
v_gene: TRBV3-1
d_gene: NA
j_gene: TRBJ2-1
CDR3aa: CASSLTSGQPLNEQFF
CDR3nt: TGTGCCAGCAGCTTAACAAGCGGACAGCCACTCAATGAGCAGTTCTTC

abundance: NA
v_gene: TRBV20-1
d_gene: NA
j_gene: TRBJ2-3
CDR3aa: CSALEGTADSTDTQYF
CDR3nt: TGCAGTGCTCTAGAGGGGACGGCGGATAGCACAGATACGCAGTATTTT

abundance: NA
v_gene: TRBV7-9
d_gene: NA
j_gene: TRBJ2-5
CDR3aa: CASRKSEANLETQYF
CDR3nt: TGTGCCAGCAGAAAATCGGAGGCGAATTTGGAGACCCAGTACTTC

abundance: once
v_gene: TRBV6-1
d_gene: TRBD1
j_gene: TRBJ1-2
CDR3aa: CASSDRGAPLGYGYTF
CDR3nt: TGTGCCAGCAGTGACAGGGGGGCCCCGCTGGGCTATGGCTACACCTTC

abundance: NA
v_gene: TRBV6-1
d_gene: NA
j_gene: TRBJ2-7
CDR3aa: CASSDRGASAYEQYF
CDR3nt: TGTGCCAGCAGTGACAGAGGGGCATCGGCTTACGAGCAGTACTTC

abundance: NA
v_gene: TRBV10-2
d_gene: NA
j_gene: TRBJ1-5
CDR3aa: CASREGTNQPQHF
CDR3nt: TGCGCCAGCAGGGAGGGGACCAATCAGCCCCAGCATTTT

abundance: NA
v_gene: TRBV27
d_gene: TRBD1
j_gene: TRBJ2-6
CDR3aa: CASSRQGAGANVLTF
CDR3nt: TGTGCCAGCAGTCGACAGGGCGCCGGGGCCAACGTCCTGACTTTC

abundance: NA
v_gene: TRBV30
d_gene: TRBD1
j_gene: TRBJ1-1
CDR3aa: CAWSVLGTGSPEAFF
CDR3nt: TGTGCCTGGAGTGTTTTAGGGACAGGGAGTCCTGAAGCTTTCTTT

abundance: NA
v_gene: TRBV28
d_gene: NA
j_gene: TRBJ1-5
CDR3aa: CASSFGNRGNQPQHF
CDR3nt: TGTGCCAGCAGTTTTGGGAATAGGGGCAATCAGCCCCAGCATTTT

abundance: NA
v_gene: TRBV12-3/TRBV12-4
d_gene: NA
j_gene: TRBJ2-3
CDR3aa: CASSNIGADTQYF
CDR3nt: TGTGCCAGCAGCAATATTGGTGCAGATACGCAGTATTTT

abundance: NA
v_gene: TRBV27
d_gene: NA
j_gene: TRBJ1-2
CDR3aa: CASRNSGVGGYTF
CDR3nt: TGTGCCAGCAGAAATTCAGGGGTAGGTGGCTACACCTTC

abundance: large
v_gene: TRBV18
d_gene: NA
j_gene: TRBJ2-2
CDR3aa: CASSPTAQNTGELFF
CDR3nt: TGTGCCAGCTCTCCAACGGCTCAGAACACCGGGGAGCTGTTTTTT

abundance: NA
v_gene: TRBV20-1
d_gene: NA
j_gene: TRBJ1-2
CDR3aa: CSALAGHGYTF
CDR3nt: TGCAGCGCCTTGGCAGGGCATGGCTACACCTTC

abundance: NA
v_gene: TRBV20-1
d_gene: NA
j_gene: TRBJ1-3
CDR3aa: CSARDYVESTIYF
CDR3nt: TGCAGTGCTAGAGATTATGTGGAAAGCACCATATATTTT

abundance: once
v_gene: TRBV6-2/TRBV6-3
d_gene: TRBD2
j_gene: TRBJ2-2
CDR3aa: CASSYGYYPGLAGGSGELFF
CDR3nt: TGTGCCAGCAGTTACGGGTACTACCCGGGACTAGCGGGGGGCTCCGGGGAGCTGTTTTTT

abundance: NA
v_gene: TRBV7-2
d_gene: TRBD1
j_gene: TRBJ1-5
CDR3aa: CASSLGDRSTQPQHF
CDR3nt: TGTGCCAGCAGCTTAGGGGACAGGTCCACTCAGCCCCAGCATTTT

abundance: few
v_gene: TRBV14
d_gene: TRBD1
j_gene: TRBJ1-2
CDR3aa: CASSGRTGAGYTF
CDR3nt: TGTGCCAGCAGCGGGCGGACAGGGGCTGGCTACACCTTC

abundance: NA
v_gene: TRBV6-4
d_gene: NA
j_gene: TRBJ1-1
CDR3aa: CASSAGAGGEAFF
CDR3nt: TGTGCCAGCAGTGCAGGGGCCGGGGGTGAAGCTTTCTTT

abundance: NA
v_gene: TRBV27
d_gene: TRBD1
j_gene: TRBJ2-2
CDR3aa: CASRGQGAGELFF
CDR3nt: TGTGCCAGCAGGGGACAGGGGGCCGGGGAGCTGTTTTTT

abundance: NA
v_gene: TRBV6-1
d_gene: NA
j_gene: TRBJ2-7
CDR3aa: CASSELGRGHANEQYF
CDR3nt: TGTGCCAGCAGTGAACTAGGCAGGGGACACGCTAACGAGCAGTACTTC

abundance: NA
v_gene: TRBV10-3
d_gene: TRBD1
j_gene: TRBJ1-2
CDR3aa: CAISEPRQGQGGYTF
CDR3nt: TGTGCCATCAGTGAGCCGAGACAGGGGCAAGGAGGCTACACCTTC

abundance: NA
v_gene: TRBV19
d_gene: TRBD2
j_gene: TRBJ2-3
CDR3aa: CASSTLGLGRRDTQYF
CDR3nt: TGTGCCAGTAGTACCCTCGGACTAGGTCGTCGGGATACGCAGTATTTT

abundance: NA
v_gene: TRBV7-2
d_gene: NA
j_gene: TRBJ1-2
CDR3aa: CASSPRTNSPNGYTF
CDR3nt: TGTGCCAGCAGCCCTCGGACGAACAGCCCAAATGGCTACACCTTC

abundance: NA
v_gene: TRBV19
d_gene: TRBD1
j_gene: TRBJ1-5
CDR3aa: CASSIPPDRAGNQPQHF
CDR3nt: TGTGCCAGTAGTATCCCCCCGGACAGGGCTGGTAATCAGCCCCAGCATTTT

abundance: once
v_gene: TRBV4-1
d_gene: TRBD1
j_gene: TRBJ1-2
CDR3aa: CASSHPSQGNYGYTF
CDR3nt: TGCGCCAGCAGCCATCCGTCACAGGGGAACTATGGCTACACCTTC

abundance: NA
v_gene: TRBV7-2
d_gene: NA
j_gene: TRBJ1-2
CDR3aa: CASSQHFTGYTF
CDR3nt: TGTGCCAGCAGTCAGCACTTCACGGGCTACACCTTC

abundance: NA
v_gene: TRBV20-1
d_gene: NA
j_gene: TRBJ1-1
CDR3aa: CSARYQGRTEAFF
CDR3nt: TGCAGTGCTAGGTATCAGGGACGGACTGAAGCTTTCTTT

abundance: NA
v_gene: TRBV7-9
d_gene: NA
j_gene: TRBJ1-6
CDR3aa: CASSLAGNSPLHF
CDR3nt: TGTGCCAGCAGCTTAGCGGGCAATTCACCCCTCCACTTT

abundance: NA
v_gene: TRBV9
d_gene: NA
j_gene: TRBJ2-3
CDR3aa: CASSVGGLTSTDTQYF
CDR3nt: TGTGCCAGCAGCGTCGGGGGACTCACTAGCACAGATACGCAGTATTTT

abundance: NA
v_gene: TRBV27
d_gene: NA
j_gene: TRBJ1-5
CDR3aa: CASRPRGGGSSNQPQHF
CDR3nt: TGTGCCAGCAGGCCTCGGGGGGGAGGTTCGAGCAATCAGCCCCAGCATTTT

abundance: NA
v_gene: TRBV6-1
d_gene: TRBD1
j_gene: TRBJ1-5
CDR3aa: CASSRQGDQPQHF
CDR3nt: TGTGCCAGCAGCCGACAGGGGGATCAGCCCCAGCATTTT

abundance: NA
v_gene: TRBV21-1
d_gene: NA
j_gene: TRBJ2-3
CDR3aa: CGTSGGASDTQYF
CDR3nt: TGTGGAACTAGCGGGGGGGCCTCAGATACGCAGTATTTT